The clone carrying this TCR beta chain was counted only a few times. These data originate in a study of blood T cell repertoires in COVID-19. In the study overall: Specimens from acute and convalescent COVID-19 originated in the United States, Italy and Spain. T cells, B-cell-depleted T cells, or PBMCs provided the cDNA or gDNA that served as material.

Authors' data handling: How many nucleated cells were present was estimated from reference gene primer amplification. Repertoires were generated with immunoSEQ multiplex PCR, while TCRdb's copy carries only in-frame clones and drops some. D and trimming come from the DNA, and the V and J calls and clone size come from that table. Of roughly 180,000 clones listed, more than 65% are singletons. V shed 4 bases and J shed 3 bases, with 15 bases lying between them. CDR3 length equals 15 residues. Per the germline V gene, CDR1 is SGHVS and CDR2 is FNYEAQ. Sequencing was performed on peripheral blood. The gene calls are TRBV7-6 and TRBJ1-1; D gene unclear. This TCR came from a woman older than 75 with active or convalescent COVID-19. CDR3 sequence reads: CASSSGRIGDTEAFF. The DNA of the CDR3 is TGTGCCAGCAGCTCCGGTCGAATCGGGGACACTGAAGCTTTCTTT.